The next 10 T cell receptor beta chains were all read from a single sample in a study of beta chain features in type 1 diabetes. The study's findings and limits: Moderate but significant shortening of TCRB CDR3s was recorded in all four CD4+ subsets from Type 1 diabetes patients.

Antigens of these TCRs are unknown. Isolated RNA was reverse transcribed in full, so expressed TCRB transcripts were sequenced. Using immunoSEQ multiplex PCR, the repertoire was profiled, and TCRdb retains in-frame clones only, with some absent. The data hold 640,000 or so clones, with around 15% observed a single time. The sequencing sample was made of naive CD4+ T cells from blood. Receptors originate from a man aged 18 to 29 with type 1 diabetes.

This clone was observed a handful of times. The CDR3 DNA sequence: TGTGCCGGTGATTGGGGGGAGGGCCGCACAGATACGCAGTATTTT. It specifies CAGDWGEGRTDTQYF. This chain links TRBV30 with TRBJ2-3, with 7 bases matching TRBD2. Germline lookup yields CDR1 GTSNPN and CDR2 SVGIG (reference sequence). This CDR3 is built from 15 residues. With 8 bases clipped from V and 1 base from J, the junction kept 12 bases outside the gene matches.

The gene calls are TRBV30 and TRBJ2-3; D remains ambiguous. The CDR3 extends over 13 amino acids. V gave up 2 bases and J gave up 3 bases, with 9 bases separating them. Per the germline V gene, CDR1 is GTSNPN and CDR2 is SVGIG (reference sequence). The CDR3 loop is CAWSFGYTDTQYF. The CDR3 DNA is TGTGCCTGGAGTTTTGGCTATACAGATACGCAGTATTTT.

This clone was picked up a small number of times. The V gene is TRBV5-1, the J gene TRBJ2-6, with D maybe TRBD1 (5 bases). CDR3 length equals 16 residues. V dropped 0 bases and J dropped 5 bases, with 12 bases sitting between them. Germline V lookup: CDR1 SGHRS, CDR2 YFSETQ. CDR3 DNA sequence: TGCGCCAGCAGCTTGGTCCAGGGTCCTAGGGCCAACGTCCTGACTTTC. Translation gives CASSLVQGPRANVLTF.

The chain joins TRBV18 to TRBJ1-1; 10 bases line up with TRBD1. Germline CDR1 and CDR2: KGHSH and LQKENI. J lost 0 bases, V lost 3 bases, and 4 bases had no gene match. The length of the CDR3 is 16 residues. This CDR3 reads CASSPQTGGLNTEAFF. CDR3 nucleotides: TGTGCCAGCTCACCCCAGACAGGGGGCTTGAACACTGAAGCTTTCTTT.

The CDR3 reads CASSQVSGEGHSNQPQHF. The CDR3 nucleotides are TGTGCCAGCAGCCAAGTTTCTGGTGAGGGGCATAGCAATCAGCCCCAGCATTTT. The V gene is TRBV4-2, the J gene TRBJ1-5; a possible D gene is TRBD1 (5 bases). CDR1 is LGHNA and CDR2 is YNFKEQ in the germline V gene. Trimming pared 1 base from V and 0 bases from J, leaving 16 bases between. The CDR3 contains 18 residues.

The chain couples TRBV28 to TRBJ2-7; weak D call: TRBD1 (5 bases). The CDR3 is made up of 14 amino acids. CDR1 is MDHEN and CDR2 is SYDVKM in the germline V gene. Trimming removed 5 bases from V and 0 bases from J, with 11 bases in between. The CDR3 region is CASSRTWNSYEQYF. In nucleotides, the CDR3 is TGTGCCAGCAGTAGGACATGGAACTCCTACGAGCAGTACTTC. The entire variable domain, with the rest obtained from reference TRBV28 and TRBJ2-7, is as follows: DVKVTQSSRYLVKRTGEKVFLECVQDMDHENMFWYRQDPGLGLRLIYFSYDVKMKEKGDIPEGYSVSREKKERFSLILESASTNQTSMYLCASSRTWNSYEQYFGPGTRLTVT.

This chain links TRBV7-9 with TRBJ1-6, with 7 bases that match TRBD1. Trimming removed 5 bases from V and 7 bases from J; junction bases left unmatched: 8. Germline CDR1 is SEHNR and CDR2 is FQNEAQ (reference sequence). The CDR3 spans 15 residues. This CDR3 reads CASSARQGGNSPLHF. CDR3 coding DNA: TGTGCCAGCAGCGCTAGACAGGGAGGCAATTCACCCCTCCACTTT.

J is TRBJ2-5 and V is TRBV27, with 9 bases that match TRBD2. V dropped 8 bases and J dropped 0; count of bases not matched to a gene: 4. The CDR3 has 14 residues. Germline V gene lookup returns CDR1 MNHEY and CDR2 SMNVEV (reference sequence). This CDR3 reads CASWLAGDQETQYF. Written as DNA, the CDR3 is TGTGCCAGCTGGTTAGCGGGGGACCAAGAGACCCAGTACTTC.

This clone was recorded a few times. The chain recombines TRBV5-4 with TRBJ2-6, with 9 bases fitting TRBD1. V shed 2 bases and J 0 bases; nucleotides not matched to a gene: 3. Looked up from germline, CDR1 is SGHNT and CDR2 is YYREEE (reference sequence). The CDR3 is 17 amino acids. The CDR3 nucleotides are TGTGCCAGCAGCTTTACAGGGGGCAGCTCTGGGGCCAACGTCCTGACTTTC. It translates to CASSFTGGSSGANVLTF.

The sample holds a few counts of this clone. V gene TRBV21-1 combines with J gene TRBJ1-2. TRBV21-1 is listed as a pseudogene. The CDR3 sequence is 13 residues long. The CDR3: CASSKEEGHGYTF. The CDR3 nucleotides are TGTGCCAGCAGCAAAGAGGAGGGGCATGGCTACACCTTC.